The clone carrying this TCR beta chain was recorded many times. These data originate in a study of read filtering for tumor transcriptome and immune sequencing. Study overall: Mean patient age was roughly 72 years, range roughly 45 to 80; roughly 18 male, 12 to 15 female. Transcriptome libraries were built from DNase-treated RNA.

This library used roughly 400 ng RNA and molecular barcoded adaptors spanning alpha/delta and beta/gamma chains. Using its own MiXCR run on the reads, TCRdb lists one record per CDR3 protein. In the table there are 130,000 or so distinct CDR3 sequences, less than 15% of which are singletons. Germline V gene data show CDR1 as LNHDA and CDR2 as SQIVND (reference sequence). The CDR3 loop spans 15 amino acids. V trimming: 1 base; J trimming: 5 bases; junction bases outside the gene matches: 4. Material for sequencing was a population of CD138-negative cells sorted from bone marrow. The chain has TRBV19 and TRBJ2-7; TRBD2 agrees at 11 bases. The source of this sequence is a donor at least 40 years old with multiple myeloma. The CDR3: CASSIVSGRANEQYF. CDR3 bases: TGTGCCAGTAGTATAGTTAGCGGGAGGGCTAACGAGCAGTACTTC. The full variable domain, completed using reference TRBV19 and TRBJ2-7, is DGGITQSPKYLFRKEGQNVTLSCEQNLNHDAMYWYRQDPGQGLRLIYYSQIVNDFQKGDIAEGYSVSREKKESFPLTVTSAQKNPTAFYLCASSIVSGRANEQYFGPGTRLTVT.